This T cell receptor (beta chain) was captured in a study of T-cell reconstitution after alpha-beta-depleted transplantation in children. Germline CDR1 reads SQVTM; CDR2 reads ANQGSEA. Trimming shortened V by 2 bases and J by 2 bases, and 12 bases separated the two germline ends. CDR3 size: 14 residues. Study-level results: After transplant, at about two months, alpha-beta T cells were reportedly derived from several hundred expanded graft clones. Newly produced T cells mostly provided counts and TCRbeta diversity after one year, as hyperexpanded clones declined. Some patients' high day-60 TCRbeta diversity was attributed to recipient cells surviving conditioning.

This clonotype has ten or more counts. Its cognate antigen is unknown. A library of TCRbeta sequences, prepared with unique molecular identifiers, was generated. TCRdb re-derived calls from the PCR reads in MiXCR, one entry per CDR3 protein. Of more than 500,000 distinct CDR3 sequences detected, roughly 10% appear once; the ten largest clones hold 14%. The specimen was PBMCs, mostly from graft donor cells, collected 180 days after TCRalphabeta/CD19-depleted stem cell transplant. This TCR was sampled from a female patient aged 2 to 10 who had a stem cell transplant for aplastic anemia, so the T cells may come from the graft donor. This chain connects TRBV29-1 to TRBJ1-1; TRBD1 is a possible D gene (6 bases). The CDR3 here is CSVESRGFNTEAFF. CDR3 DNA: TGCAGCGTTGAAAGTAGGGGGTTTAACACTGAAGCTTTCTTT.